This record looks at one T cell receptor (beta chain) sequence and its context. Deletions cut 4 bases from V and 0 bases from J, with 10 bases between. CDR3 size: 16 residues. Per germline, CDR1 MNHEY and CDR2 SVGAGI. This specimen comes from a study of blood T cell repertoires in COVID-19. About the study: Whether acute or convalescent, the COVID-19 samples came from the United States, Italy and Spain.

TCRdb's table, derived via immunoSEQ multiplex PCR, lists solely in-frame clones and lacks some. The sample shows more than 95,000 clones, roughly 83% of them seen only once. The material sequenced was peripheral blood. The sequence was obtained from a human donor in a cohort sampled during active COVID-19. The chain is built from TRBV6-5 and TRBJ2-6; D unclear. CDR3 sequence: CASSFAIASGANVLTF. The CDR3 DNA sequence: TGTGCCAGCAGTTTCGCAATAGCCTCTGGGGCCAACGTCCTGACTTTC.